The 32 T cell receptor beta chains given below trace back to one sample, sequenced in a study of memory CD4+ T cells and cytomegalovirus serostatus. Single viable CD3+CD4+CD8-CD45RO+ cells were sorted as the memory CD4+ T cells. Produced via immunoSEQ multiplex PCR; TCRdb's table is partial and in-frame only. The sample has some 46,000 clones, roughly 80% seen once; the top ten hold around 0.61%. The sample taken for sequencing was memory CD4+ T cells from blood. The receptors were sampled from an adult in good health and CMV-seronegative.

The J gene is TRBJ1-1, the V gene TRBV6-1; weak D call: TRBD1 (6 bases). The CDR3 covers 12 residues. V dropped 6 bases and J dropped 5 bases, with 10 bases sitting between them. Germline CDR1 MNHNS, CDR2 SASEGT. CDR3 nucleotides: TGTGCCAGCAGAAACAGGGTGACTGAAGCTTTCTTT. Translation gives CASRNRVTEAFF.

CDR3 DNA: TGTGCCAGCAGCCAAGACCGGAAACAGGCTGATGGCTACACCTTC. Protein product: CASSQDRKQADGYTF. The rearrangement joins TRBV4-2 to TRBJ1-2; possibly TRBD1 for D (5 bases). The germline V gene has CDR1 LGHNA and CDR2 YNFKEQ. The V and J ends lost 0 bases and 6 bases respectively, with 14 bases between them. The CDR3 has 15 amino acids.

The CDR3 DNA sequence: TGTGCCAGCAGCTTAGTAGCGGGACGACAGGTAAACACTGAAGCTTTCTTT. Its protein is CASSLVAGRQVNTEAFF. V and J are TRBV7-9 and TRBJ1-1, with a weak D call TRBD1 (6 bases). The CDR3 has 17 residues. V shed 1 base and J shed 2 bases, with 17 bases lying between them. Germline-derived CDR1 and CDR2 are SEHNR and FQNEAQ (reference sequence).

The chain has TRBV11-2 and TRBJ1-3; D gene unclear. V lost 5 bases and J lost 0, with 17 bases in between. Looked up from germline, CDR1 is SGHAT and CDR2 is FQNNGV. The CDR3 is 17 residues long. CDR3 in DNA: TGTGCCAGCAGCCGTAGGGTGGGCGGATACTCTGGAAACACCATATATTTT. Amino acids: CASSRRVGGYSGNTIYF.

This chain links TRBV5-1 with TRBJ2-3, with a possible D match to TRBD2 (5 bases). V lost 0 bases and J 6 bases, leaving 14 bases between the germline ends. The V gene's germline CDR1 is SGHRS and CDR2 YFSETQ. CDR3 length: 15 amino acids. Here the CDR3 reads CASSLDASQRDTQYF. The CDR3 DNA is TGCGCCAGCAGCTTGGACGCTAGCCAAAGGGATACGCAGTATTTT. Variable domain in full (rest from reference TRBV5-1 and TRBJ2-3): KAGVTQTPRYLIKTRGQQVTLSCSPISGHRSVSWYQQTPGQGLQFLFEYFSETQRNKGNFPGRFSGRQFSNSRSEMNVSTLELGDSALYLCASSLDASQRDTQYFGPGTRLTVL.

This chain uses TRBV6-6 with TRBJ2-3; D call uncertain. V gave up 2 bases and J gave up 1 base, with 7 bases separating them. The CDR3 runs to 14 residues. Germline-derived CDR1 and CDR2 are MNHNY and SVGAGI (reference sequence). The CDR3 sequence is CASSYGQGTDTQYF. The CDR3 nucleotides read TGTGCCAGCAGTTACGGGCAGGGCACAGATACGCAGTATTTT.

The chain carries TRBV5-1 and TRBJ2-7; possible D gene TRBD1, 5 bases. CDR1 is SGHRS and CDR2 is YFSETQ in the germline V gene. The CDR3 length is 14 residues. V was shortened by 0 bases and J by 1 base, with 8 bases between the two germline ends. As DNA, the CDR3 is TGCGCCAGCAGCTTGGTAGGGGAATCCTACGAGCAGTACTTC. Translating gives CASSLVGESYEQYF.

CDR3 protein: CASSLFSSAGTEQETQYF. CDR3 coding DNA: TGTGCCAGCAGTCTTTTTTCTTCAGCCGGGACAGAACAAGAGACCCAGTACTTC. The chain combines TRBV2 with TRBJ2-5, with 7 bases aligning to TRBD1. The CDR3 length is 18 residues. Germline loops: CDR1 SNHLY, CDR2 FYNNEI. J gave up 2 bases and V 5 bases, and 17 bases lay outside the gene matches.

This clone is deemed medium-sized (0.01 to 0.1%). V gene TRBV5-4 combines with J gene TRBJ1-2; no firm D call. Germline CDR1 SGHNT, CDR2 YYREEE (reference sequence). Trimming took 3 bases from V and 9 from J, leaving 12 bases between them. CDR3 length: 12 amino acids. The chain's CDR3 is CASSSPQLRYTF. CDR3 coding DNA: TGTGCCAGCAGCTCCCCCCAATTACGCTACACCTTC.

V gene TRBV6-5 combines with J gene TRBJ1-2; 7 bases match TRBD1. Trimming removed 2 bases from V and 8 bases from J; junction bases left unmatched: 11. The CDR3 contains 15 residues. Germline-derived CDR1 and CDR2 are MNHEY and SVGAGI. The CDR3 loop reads CASSYGRDSLRGYTF. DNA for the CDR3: TGTGCCAGCAGTTACGGGCGGGACAGCTTAAGGGGCTACACCTTC.

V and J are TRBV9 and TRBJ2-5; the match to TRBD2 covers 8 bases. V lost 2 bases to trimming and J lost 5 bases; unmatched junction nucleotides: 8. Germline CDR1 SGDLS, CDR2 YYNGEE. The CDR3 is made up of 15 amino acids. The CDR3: CASSVLAGPGETQYF. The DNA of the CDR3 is TGTGCCAGCAGCGTCTTAGCGGGGCCCGGGGAGACCCAGTACTTC.

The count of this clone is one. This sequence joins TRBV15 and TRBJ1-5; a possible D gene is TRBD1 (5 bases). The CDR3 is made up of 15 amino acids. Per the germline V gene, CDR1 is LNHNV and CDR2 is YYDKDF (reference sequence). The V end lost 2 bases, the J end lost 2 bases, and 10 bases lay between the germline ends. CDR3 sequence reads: CATSRQRGGNQPQHF. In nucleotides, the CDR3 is TGTGCCACCAGCAGACAGAGGGGTGGCAATCAGCCCCAGCATTTT.

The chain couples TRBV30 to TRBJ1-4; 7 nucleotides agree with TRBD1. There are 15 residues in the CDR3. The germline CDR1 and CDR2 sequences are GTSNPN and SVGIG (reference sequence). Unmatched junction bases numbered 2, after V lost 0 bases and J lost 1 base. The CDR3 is CAWSVHRGTNEKLFF. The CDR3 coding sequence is TGTGCCTGGAGTGTCCACAGGGGAACTAATGAAAAACTGTTTTTT.

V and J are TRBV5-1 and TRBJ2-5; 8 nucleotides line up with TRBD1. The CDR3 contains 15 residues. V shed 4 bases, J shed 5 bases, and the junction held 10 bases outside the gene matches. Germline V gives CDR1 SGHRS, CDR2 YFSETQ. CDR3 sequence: CASSIGRRGLETQYF. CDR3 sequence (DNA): TGCGCCAGCAGCATTGGACGCAGGGGGCTTGAGACCCAGTACTTC.

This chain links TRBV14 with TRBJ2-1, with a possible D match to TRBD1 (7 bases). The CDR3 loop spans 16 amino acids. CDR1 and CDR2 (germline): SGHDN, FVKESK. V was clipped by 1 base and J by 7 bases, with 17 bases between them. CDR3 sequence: CASSQVGGGAGNEQFF. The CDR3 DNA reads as TGTGCCAGCAGCCAAGTAGGAGGGGGCGCGGGGAATGAGCAGTTCTTC.

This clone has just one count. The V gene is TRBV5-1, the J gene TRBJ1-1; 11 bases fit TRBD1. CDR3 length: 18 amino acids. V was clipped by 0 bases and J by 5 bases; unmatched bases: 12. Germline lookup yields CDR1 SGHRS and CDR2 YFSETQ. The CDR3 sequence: CASSLAGQGARDYTEAFF. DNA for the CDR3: TGCGCCAGCAGCTTGGCCGGACAGGGGGCACGGGATTATACTGAAGCTTTCTTT. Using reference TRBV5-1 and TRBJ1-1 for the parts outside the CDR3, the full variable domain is KAGVTQTPRYLIKTRGQQVTLSCSPISGHRSVSWYQQTPGQGLQFLFEYFSETQRNKGNFPGRFSGRQFSNSRSEMNVSTLELGDSALYLCASSLAGQGARDYTEAFFGQGTRLTVV.

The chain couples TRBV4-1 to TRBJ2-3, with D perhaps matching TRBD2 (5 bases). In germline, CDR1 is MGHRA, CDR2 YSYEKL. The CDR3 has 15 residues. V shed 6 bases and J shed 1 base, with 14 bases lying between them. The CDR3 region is CASRSPGEGTDTQYF. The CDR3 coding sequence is TGCGCCAGCAGATCCCCCGGGGAAGGCACAGATACGCAGTATTTT.

In DNA form, the CDR3 reads TGTGCCAGCAGCGCCCAAGCGGGGGGGGCCTACGAGCAGTACTTC. This translates into CASSAQAGGAYEQYF. V gene TRBV9 combines with J gene TRBJ2-7, with 10 bases matching TRBD2. CDR1 is SGDLS, CDR2 YYNGEE, per germline. The V segment lost 3 bases and the J segment 2 bases; nucleotides outside the gene matches: 5. CDR3 size: 15 residues.

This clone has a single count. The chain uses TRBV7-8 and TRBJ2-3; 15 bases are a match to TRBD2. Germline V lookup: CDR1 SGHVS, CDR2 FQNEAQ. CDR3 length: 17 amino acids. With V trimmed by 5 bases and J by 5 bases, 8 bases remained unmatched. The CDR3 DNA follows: TGTGCCAGCAGCCCCGGACTAGCGGGGGGGCGAAGAGATACGCAGTATTTT. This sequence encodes CASSPGLAGGRRDTQYF.

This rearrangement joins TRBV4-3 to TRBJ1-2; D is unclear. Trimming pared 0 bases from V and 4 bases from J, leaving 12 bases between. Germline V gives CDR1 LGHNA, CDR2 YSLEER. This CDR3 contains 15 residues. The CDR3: CASSQDLRWSYGYTF. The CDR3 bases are TGCGCCAGCAGCCAAGATCTCCGGTGGAGCTATGGCTACACCTTC.

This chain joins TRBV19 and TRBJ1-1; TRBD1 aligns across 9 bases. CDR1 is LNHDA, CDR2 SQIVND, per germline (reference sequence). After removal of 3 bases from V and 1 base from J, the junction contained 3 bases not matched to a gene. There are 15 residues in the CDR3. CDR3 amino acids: CASSITTGGNTEAFF. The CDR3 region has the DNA TGTGCCAGTAGTATCACGACAGGGGGGAACACTGAAGCTTTCTTT.

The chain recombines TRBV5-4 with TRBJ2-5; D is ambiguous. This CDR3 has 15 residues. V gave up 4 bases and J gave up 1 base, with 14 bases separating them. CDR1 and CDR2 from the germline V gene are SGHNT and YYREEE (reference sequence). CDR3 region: CASSIGSSSQETQYF. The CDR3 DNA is TGTGCCAGCAGCATAGGGTCCTCCTCCCAAGAGACCCAGTACTTC. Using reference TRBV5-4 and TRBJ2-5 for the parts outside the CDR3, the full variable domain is ETGVTQSPTHLIKTRGQQVTLRCSSQSGHNTVSWYQQALGQGPQFIFQYYREEENGRGNFPPRFSGLQFPNYSSELNVNALELDDSALYLCASSIGSSSQETQYFGPGTRLLVL.

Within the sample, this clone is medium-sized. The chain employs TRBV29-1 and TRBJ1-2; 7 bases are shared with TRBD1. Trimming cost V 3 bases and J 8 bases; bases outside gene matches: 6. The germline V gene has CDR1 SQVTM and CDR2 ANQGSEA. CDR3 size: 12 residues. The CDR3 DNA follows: TGCAGCGTTGAGTGGGACAGCTGGGGCTACACCTTC. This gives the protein CSVEWDSWGYTF.

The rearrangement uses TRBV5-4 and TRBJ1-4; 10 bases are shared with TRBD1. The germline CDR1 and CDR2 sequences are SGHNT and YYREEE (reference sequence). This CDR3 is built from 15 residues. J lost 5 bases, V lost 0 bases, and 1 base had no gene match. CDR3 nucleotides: TGTGCCAGCAGCTTGGGGGGACAGGGGAATGAAAAACTGTTTTTT. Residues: CASSLGGQGNEKLFF.

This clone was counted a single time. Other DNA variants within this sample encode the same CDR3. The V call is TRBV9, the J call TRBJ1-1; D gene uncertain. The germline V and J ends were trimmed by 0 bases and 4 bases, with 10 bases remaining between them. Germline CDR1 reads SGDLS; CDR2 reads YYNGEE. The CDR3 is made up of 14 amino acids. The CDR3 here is CASSVGGGFTEAFF. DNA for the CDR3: TGTGCCAGCAGCGTAGGGGGAGGGTTCACTGAAGCTTTCTTT.

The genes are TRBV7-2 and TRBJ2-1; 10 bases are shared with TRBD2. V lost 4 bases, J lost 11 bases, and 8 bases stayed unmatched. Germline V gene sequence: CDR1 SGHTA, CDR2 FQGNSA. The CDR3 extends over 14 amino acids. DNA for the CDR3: TGTGCCAGCAGCTCAGCGGGGGGGCGGATCAAGCAGTTCTTC. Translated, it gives CASSSAGGRIKQFF.

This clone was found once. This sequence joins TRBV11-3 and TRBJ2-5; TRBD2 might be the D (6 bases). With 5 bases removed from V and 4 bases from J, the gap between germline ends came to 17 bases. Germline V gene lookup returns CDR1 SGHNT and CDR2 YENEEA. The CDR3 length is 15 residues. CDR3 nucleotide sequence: TGTGCCAGCAGCAAAAGACTAGGATCTCTAGAGACCCAGTACTTC. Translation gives CASSKRLGSLETQYF.

This CDR3 reads CAISPQLSGANVLTF. The CDR3 DNA is TGTGCCATCAGTCCGCAGCTTTCTGGGGCCAACGTCCTGACTTTC. The chain couples TRBV10-3 to TRBJ2-6; D uncertain. Germline V gene sequence: CDR1 ENHRY, CDR2 SYGVKD. This CDR3 is 15 amino acids long. V dropped 5 bases and J dropped 1 base, with 9 bases sitting between them.

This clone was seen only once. In DNA form, the CDR3 reads TGTGCCACCAGTCCGGGACCGCGGGCGGAGCAGTACTTC. Translation: CATSPGPRAEQYF. V gene TRBV15 combines with J gene TRBJ2-7, with D perhaps being TRBD1 or TRBD2 (5 bases each). This CDR3 comprises 13 residues. Germline-derived CDR1 and CDR2 are LNHNV and YYDKDF (reference sequence). Deletions cut 6 bases from V and 7 bases from J, with 16 bases between.

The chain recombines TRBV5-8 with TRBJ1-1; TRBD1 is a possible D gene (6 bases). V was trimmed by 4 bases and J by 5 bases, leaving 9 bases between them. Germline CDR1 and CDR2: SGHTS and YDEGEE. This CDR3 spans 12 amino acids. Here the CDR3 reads CASSGGGTEAFF. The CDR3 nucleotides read TGTGCCAGCAGCGGAGGGGGGACTGAAGCTTTCTTT.

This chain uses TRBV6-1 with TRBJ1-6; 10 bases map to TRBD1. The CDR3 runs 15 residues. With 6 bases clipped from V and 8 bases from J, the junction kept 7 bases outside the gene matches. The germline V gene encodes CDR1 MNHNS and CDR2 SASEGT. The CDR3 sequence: CASSRDRGPDSPLHF. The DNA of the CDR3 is TGTGCCAGCAGCCGGGACAGGGGCCCGGATTCACCCCTCCACTTT.

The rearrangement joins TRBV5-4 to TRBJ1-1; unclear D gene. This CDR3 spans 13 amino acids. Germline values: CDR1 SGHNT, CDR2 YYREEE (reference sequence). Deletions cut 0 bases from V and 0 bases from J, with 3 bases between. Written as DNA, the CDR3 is TGTGCCAGCAGCTTGGCTTTGAACACTGAAGCTTTCTTT. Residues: CASSLALNTEAFF.